These 23 T cell receptor beta chains share one sample of origin, sequenced in a study of cytomegalovirus exposure and HLA in healthy donors. Researchers ran the PCR with 60 Vbeta and 13 Jbeta primers. Assay used: immunoSEQ multiplex PCR; TCRdb lists only in-frame clones, some missing. Among about 110,000 clones, 65% to 85% were seen once, and the ten largest hold roughly 5.6%. Sequencing was performed on PBMCs. These receptors originate from a man younger than 45 in good health and CMV-seropositive.

This clone was detected only a few times. The genes are TRBV4-1 and TRBJ2-7; tentatively, D is TRBD2 (6 bases). Germline CDR1 reads MGHRA; CDR2 reads YSYEKL. Trimming stripped 0 bases from V and 3 bases from J, with 12 bases between. The CDR3 extends over 15 amino acids. CDR3 in amino acids: CASSQDPVGGYEQYF. The CDR3 DNA follows: TGCGCCAGCAGCCAAGATCCGGTCGGGGGCTACGAGCAGTACTTC.

The chain couples TRBV5-1 to TRBJ2-3; 10 bases fit TRBD1. Trimming cost V 4 bases and J 6 bases; bases outside gene matches: 8. The CDR3 runs 15 residues. The germline V gene encodes CDR1 SGHRS and CDR2 YFSETQ. The CDR3 loop is CASSHGTGVWDTQYF. CDR3 coding DNA: TGCGCCAGCAGCCATGGGACAGGGGTTTGGGATACGCAGTATTTT.

The chain recombines TRBV7-9 with TRBJ2-1; no reliable D call. Between the trimmed V and J ends, which lost 1 base and 3 bases, there was a span of 4 bases. The germline gives CDR1 SEHNR, CDR2 FQNEAQ (reference sequence). The CDR3 length is 13 residues. CDR3 in DNA: TGTGCCAGCAGCTTAGTCGTCTACAATGAGCAGTTCTTC. Translating it yields CASSLVVYNEQFF.

Here the CDR3 reads CASSWGGRGEETQYF. The CDR3, as DNA: TGCGCCAGCAGCTGGGGGGGCAGGGGAGAAGAGACCCAGTACTTC. This chain joins TRBV5-1 and TRBJ2-5; D is possibly TRBD2 (7 bases). V lost 3 bases and J lost 3, with 15 bases in between. CDR3 length equals 15 residues. In germline, CDR1 is SGHRS, CDR2 YFSETQ.

The chain uses TRBV5-5 and TRBJ2-7; a possible D gene is TRBD2 (6 bases). The CDR3 loop spans 15 amino acids. In germline, CDR1 is SGHKS, CDR2 YYEKEE (reference sequence). V lost 3 bases and J lost 2, with 15 bases in between. CDR3: CASSWGDPKAYEQYF. The CDR3 coding sequence is TGTGCCAGCAGCTGGGGGGACCCGAAAGCCTACGAGCAGTACTTC.

The V call is TRBV19, the J call TRBJ2-5; D is unclear. The CDR3 runs 16 residues. V lost 4 bases to trimming and J lost 2 bases, with 17 bases between them. Germline CDR1 and CDR2: LNHDA and SQIVND (reference sequence). CDR3 sequence: CASSKELAYFQETQYF. The CDR3 nucleotides are TGTGCCAGTAGTAAGGAGCTCGCGTACTTTCAAGAGACCCAGTACTTC. The full variable domain, rest sourced from reference TRBV19 and TRBJ2-5, is DGGITQSPKYLFRKEGQNVTLSCEQNLNHDAMYWYRQDPGQGLRLIYYSQIVNDFQKGDIAEGYSVSREKKESFPLTVTSAQKNPTAFYLCASSKELAYFQETQYFGPGTRLLVL.

By share, this clone counts as medium-sized. Other DNA sequences from this sample encode an identical CDR3 as well. The chain joins TRBV2 to TRBJ2-3, with D perhaps matching TRBD1 (6 bases). The germline V and J ends were trimmed by 3 bases and 2 bases, with 9 bases remaining between them. Germline lookup yields CDR1 SNHLY and CDR2 FYNNEI. The CDR3 is 14 amino acids. The CDR3 is CASSDRDNTDTQYF. The CDR3 DNA reads as TGTGCCAGCAGTGACAGGGACAACACAGATACGCAGTATTTT.

The chain couples TRBV5-1 to TRBJ1-2; TRBD1 aligns across 7 bases. The CDR3 contains 14 residues. V was pared by 4 bases and J by 4 bases, with 7 bases of the junction left unmatched. The germline CDR1 and CDR2 sequences are SGHRS and YFSETQ. The CDR3 bases are TGCGCCAGCAGCGTAACAGGGGACGGCTATGGCTACACCTTC. It is translated as CASSVTGDGYGYTF.

This clone was counted only a few times. CDR3: CASSPQNSGNTIYF. The CDR3 DNA reads as TGCGCCAGCAGCCCCCAGAACTCTGGAAACACCATATATTTT. The chain has TRBV5-1 and TRBJ1-3; no firm D call. Trimming removed 4 bases at V and 0 bases at J, with 8 bases between. Looked up from germline, CDR1 is SGHRS and CDR2 is YFSETQ. The CDR3 has 14 residues.

The V gene is TRBV12-5, the J gene TRBJ1-6; TRBD1 is a possible D gene (5 bases). CDR1 LGHNT and CDR2 FRNRAP come from the germline V gene. Deletions cut 8 bases from V and 9 bases from J, with 11 bases between. This CDR3 has 12 residues. CDR3 sequence: CASRQGGSPLHF. CDR3 nucleotides: TGTGCTAGTCGCCAGGGAGGTTCACCCCTCCACTTT.

The chain combines TRBV11-3 with TRBJ1-4, with 7 nucleotides matching TRBD1. This CDR3 spans 15 amino acids. Germline CDR1 SGHNT, CDR2 YENEEA. V lost 2 bases to trimming and J lost 13 bases; unmatched junction nucleotides: 13. CDR3 region: CASSLRPTRGTVLFF. CDR3 sequence (DNA): TGTGCCAGCAGCTTACGCCCTACACGCGGGACAGTACTGTTTTTT.

DNA for the CDR3: TGTGCCAGCAGCGAAGTGGGCTCTTTGAGCTCCTACGAGCAGTACTTC. Translation: CASSEVGSLSSYEQYF. The rearrangement joins TRBV14 to TRBJ2-7; no definite D call. CDR1 and CDR2 (germline): SGHDN, FVKESK. V dropped 5 bases and J dropped 0 bases, with 17 bases sitting between them. The CDR3 is made up of 16 amino acids.

The chain recombines TRBV7-9 with TRBJ1-3, with 7 bases matching TRBD1. The CDR3 is 15 amino acids. J lost 10 bases, V lost 5 bases, and 14 bases had no gene match. Looked up from germline, CDR1 is SEHNR and CDR2 is FQNEAQ (reference sequence). This CDR3 reads CASSASGQSRTTIYF. CDR3 sequence (DNA): TGTGCCAGCAGCGCTTCGGGACAGTCCCGGACGACCATATATTTT.

The rearrangement joins TRBV6-5 to TRBJ2-1; weak D call: TRBD2 (7 bases). There are 15 residues in the CDR3. With 0 bases removed from V and 6 bases from J, the gap between germline ends came to 12 bases. Per the germline V gene, CDR1 is MNHEY and CDR2 is SVGAGI. CDR3 in amino acids: CASSYSMGGLNEQFF. DNA of the CDR3: TGTGCCAGCAGTTACTCGATGGGGGGGCTCAATGAGCAGTTCTTC.

Only one count was recorded for this clone. This chain links TRBV28 with TRBJ2-7; D is possibly TRBD1 (6 bases). Germline V CDR1 and CDR2: MDHEN, SYDVKM. Trimming shortened V by 6 bases and J by 4 bases, and 13 bases separated the two germline ends. The CDR3 is made up of 13 amino acids. The CDR3 bases are TGTGCCAGCAGAGGGATCAGGGGATACGAGCAGTACTTC. Translating gives CASRGIRGYEQYF.

This clone has a handful of counts. The rearrangement uses TRBV6-5 and TRBJ1-6; D not certain. Between the trimmed V and J ends, which lost 7 bases and 0 bases, there was a span of 7 bases. The CDR3 runs 14 residues. The germline V gene encodes CDR1 MNHEY and CDR2 SVGAGI. CDR3 DNA sequence: TGTGCCAGCACCACTTCCTCCTATAATTCACCCCTCCACTTT. It specifies CASTTSSYNSPLHF.

The chain employs TRBV2 and TRBJ1-1, with no clear D. CDR3 length equals 14 residues. Germline-derived CDR1 and CDR2 are SNHLY and FYNNEI. V lost 6 bases and J 2 bases, leaving 13 bases between the germline ends. CDR3 DNA sequence: TGTGCCAGCAGGTTGGGCACCTCAAACACTGAAGCTTTCTTT. Encoded protein: CASRLGTSNTEAFF.

This chain links TRBV11-2 with TRBJ2-5, with TRBD1 matching over 11 bases. Germline V gives CDR1 SGHAT, CDR2 FQNNGV. J lost 3 bases, V lost 0 bases, and 12 bases had no gene match. The CDR3 extends over 19 amino acids. The CDR3 DNA reads as TGTGCCAGCAGCTTAGATCTTAGGACAGGGGGCTTGCAAGAAGAGACCCAGTACTTC. Its protein is CASSLDLRTGGLQEETQYF.

This clone was seen ten or more times. V is TRBV5-6 and J is TRBJ1-1; 10 nucleotides align to TRBD1. This CDR3 has 15 residues. Looked up from germline, CDR1 is SGHDT and CDR2 is YYEEEE. V dropped 3 bases and J dropped 0; count of bases not matched to a gene: 2. As DNA, the CDR3 is TGTGCCAGCAGCTGGGGACAGGGGATGAACACTGAAGCTTTCTTT. Protein product: CASSWGQGMNTEAFF.

This rearrangement joins TRBV11-3 to TRBJ2-5; 15 bases match TRBD2. The trim removed 2 bases at V and 4 bases at J, leaving 5 bases unmatched. The CDR3 contains 17 residues. The germline CDR1 and CDR2 sequences are SGHNT and YENEEA. The CDR3 here is CASSLWTSGGARETQYF. The CDR3 coding sequence is TGTGCCAGCAGCTTATGGACTAGCGGGGGGGCTAGAGAGACCCAGTACTTC.

Only a few counts were recorded for this clone. The rearrangement links TRBV5-1 to TRBJ2-7; 12 bases are a match to TRBD2. The CDR3 sequence is 16 residues long. V shed 4 bases, J shed 7 bases, and the junction held 12 bases outside the gene matches. Germline CDR1 SGHRS, CDR2 YFSETQ. The CDR3 spells CASSLRKTSGGREQYF. CDR3 coding DNA: TGCGCCAGCAGCCTTAGGAAGACTAGCGGGGGTAGGGAGCAGTACTTC.

This clone was counted once. The J gene is TRBJ1-4, the V gene TRBV7-2; D not certain. Germline CDR1 is SGHTA and CDR2 is FQGNSA. V was cut by 5 bases and J by 0 bases, with 4 bases left in between. The CDR3 covers 13 residues. In DNA form, the CDR3 reads TGTGCCAGCAGCCCTCCAACTAATGAAAAACTGTTTTTT. Translating it yields CASSPPTNEKLFF.

V gene TRBV7-9 combines with J gene TRBJ2-1, with 11 bases fitting TRBD1. Per germline, CDR1 SEHNR and CDR2 FQNEAQ (reference sequence). There are 15 residues in the CDR3. Trimming at V came to 6 bases and at J to 5 bases, leaving 6 bases not matched to a gene. CDR3: CASSQDRGRNNEQFF. The CDR3 DNA reads as TGTGCCAGCAGTCAGGACAGGGGGCGAAACAATGAGCAGTTCTTC.